The sequence of this T cell receptor (beta chain) was determined in a study of cytomegalovirus exposure and HLA in healthy donors. Overall study: A later analysis reported the 100 to 150 validation repertoires used the same platform as the roughly 700 first-cohort repertoires.

With respect to this clone: As yet, its antigen is unknown.

Study conclusions and caveats: TCR beta chains numbering more than 150 were designated cytomegalovirus-associated.

CDR3 length equals 19 residues. V lost 2 bases to trimming and J lost 5 bases; unmatched junction nucleotides: 15. Germline loops: CDR1 SGHAT, CDR2 FQNNGV. The repertoire was sequenced with immunoSEQ multiplex PCR; TCRdb's copy has only in-frame clones and lacks some. The sample holds 150,000 to 200,000 clones, about 81% seen once. Sequencing input: PBMCs. The J gene is TRBJ2-7, the V gene TRBV11-2, with 13 bases matching TRBD2. The clonotype was recovered from a woman under 40 in good health and CMV-seronegative. CDR3 protein: CASSLKPRVGGTSGNEQYF. The CDR3 DNA reads as TGTGCCAGCAGCTTAAAACCCAGGGTCGGGGGGACTAGCGGGAACGAGCAGTACTTC.